This T cell receptor beta chain stems from a study of blood T cell repertoires in COVID-19. The CDR3 runs 15 residues. V was cut by 1 base and J by 1 base, with 11 bases left in between. Germline V gene lookup returns CDR1 SGHTA and CDR2 FQGNSA. In the original processing: Reference gene primer amplification gave estimated nucleated cell counts. Some clones are missing from TCRdb's copy, which holds only in-frame ones; the method was immunoSEQ multiplex PCR. V, J and clone size were drawn from that table, and D and trimming were deduced from the DNA. The data show approximately 85,000 clones, roughly 77% seen once.

The sequencing sample was made of peripheral blood. This clonotype originated in a human donor in a cohort sampled during active COVID-19. V and J are TRBV7-2 and TRBJ2-7; tentatively, D is TRBD1 (6 bases). As DNA, the CDR3 is TGTGCCAGCAGCTTAGTAGCAGGACAGTCCTACGAGCAGTACTTC. Translation: CASSLVAGQSYEQYF. Together with reference TRBV7-2 and TRBJ2-7, the CDR3 gives the full variable domain: GAGVSQSPSNKVTEKGKDVELRCDPISGHTALYWYRQSLGQGLEFLIYFQGNSAPDKSGLPSDRFSAERTGGSVSTLTIQRTQQEDSAVYLCASSLVAGQSYEQYFGPGTRLTVT.